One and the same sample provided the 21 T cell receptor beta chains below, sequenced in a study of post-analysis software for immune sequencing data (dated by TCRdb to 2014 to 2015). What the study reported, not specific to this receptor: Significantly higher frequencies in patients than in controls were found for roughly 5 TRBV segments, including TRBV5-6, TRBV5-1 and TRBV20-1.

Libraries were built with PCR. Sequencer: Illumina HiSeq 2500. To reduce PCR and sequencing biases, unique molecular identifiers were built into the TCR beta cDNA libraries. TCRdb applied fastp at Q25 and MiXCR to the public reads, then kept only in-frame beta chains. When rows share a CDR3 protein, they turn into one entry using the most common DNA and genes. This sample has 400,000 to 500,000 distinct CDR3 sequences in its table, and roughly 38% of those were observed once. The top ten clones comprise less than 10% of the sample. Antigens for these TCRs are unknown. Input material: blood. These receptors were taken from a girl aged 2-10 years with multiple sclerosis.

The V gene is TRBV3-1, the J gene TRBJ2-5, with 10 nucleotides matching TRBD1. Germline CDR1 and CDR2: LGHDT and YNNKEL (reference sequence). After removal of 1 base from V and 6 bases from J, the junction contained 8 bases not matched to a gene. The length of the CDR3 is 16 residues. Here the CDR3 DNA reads TGTGCCAGCAGCCAAGCCGGGACAGGGGTCGTGAAGACCCAGTACTTC. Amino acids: CASSQAGTGVVKTQYF.

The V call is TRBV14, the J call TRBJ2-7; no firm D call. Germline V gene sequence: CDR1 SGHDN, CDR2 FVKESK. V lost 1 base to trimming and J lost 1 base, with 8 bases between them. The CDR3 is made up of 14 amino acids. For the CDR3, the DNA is TGTGCCAGCAGCCAAGGTGGGCCTTCCTACGAGCAGTACTTC. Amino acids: CASSQGGPSYEQYF.

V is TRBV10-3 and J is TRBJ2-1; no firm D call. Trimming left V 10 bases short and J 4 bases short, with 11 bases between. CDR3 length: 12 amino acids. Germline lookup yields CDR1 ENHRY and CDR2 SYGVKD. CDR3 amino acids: CANGPRYNEQFF. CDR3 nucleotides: TGTGCCAACGGCCCCAGGTACAATGAGCAGTTCTTC.

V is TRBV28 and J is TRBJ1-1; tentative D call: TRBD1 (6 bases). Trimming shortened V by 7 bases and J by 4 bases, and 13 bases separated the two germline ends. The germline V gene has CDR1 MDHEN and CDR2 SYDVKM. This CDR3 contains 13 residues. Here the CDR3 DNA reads TGTGCCAGCAACCCTCAGGGGTCCACTGAAGCTTTCTTT. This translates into CASNPQGSTEAFF.

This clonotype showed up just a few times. CDR3 amino acids: CASSLQATNTEAFF. The CDR3 DNA follows: TGCGCCAGCAGCTTGCAGGCAACGAACACTGAAGCTTTCTTT. The gene calls are TRBV5-1 and TRBJ1-1; D gene ambiguous. V was pared by 1 base and J by 1 base, with 8 bases between. Germline CDR1 SGHRS, CDR2 YFSETQ. The CDR3 is 14 amino acids.

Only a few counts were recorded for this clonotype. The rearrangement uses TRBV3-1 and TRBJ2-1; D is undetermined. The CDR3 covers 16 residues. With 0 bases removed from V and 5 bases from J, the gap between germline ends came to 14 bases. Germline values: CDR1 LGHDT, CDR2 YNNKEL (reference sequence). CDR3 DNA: TGTGCCAGCAGCCAAGATCTCTCGACTCGGGACAATGAGCAGTTCTTC. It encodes CASSQDLSTRDNEQFF.

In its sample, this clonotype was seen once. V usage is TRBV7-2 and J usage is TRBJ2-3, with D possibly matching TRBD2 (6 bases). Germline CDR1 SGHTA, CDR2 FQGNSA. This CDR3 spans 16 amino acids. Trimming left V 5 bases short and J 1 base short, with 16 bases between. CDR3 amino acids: CASSTGLMGGTDTQYF. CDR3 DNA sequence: TGTGCCAGCAGCACCGGACTAATGGGGGGCACAGATACGCAGTATTTT.

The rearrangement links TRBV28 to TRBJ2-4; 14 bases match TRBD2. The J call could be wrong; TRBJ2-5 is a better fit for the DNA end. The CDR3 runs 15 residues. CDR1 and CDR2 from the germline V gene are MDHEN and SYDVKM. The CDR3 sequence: CASRGLAGASETQYF. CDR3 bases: TGTGCCAGCAGGGGACTAGCGGGAGCGTCGGAGACCCAGTACTTC.

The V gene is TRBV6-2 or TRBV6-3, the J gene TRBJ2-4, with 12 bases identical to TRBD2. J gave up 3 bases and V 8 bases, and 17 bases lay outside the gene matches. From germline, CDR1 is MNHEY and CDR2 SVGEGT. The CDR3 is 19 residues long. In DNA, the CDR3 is TGTGCCAGCTTAAAAGGGCGACTAGCGGGAGACGGTGACAAAAACATTCAGTACTTC. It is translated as CASLKGRLAGDGDKNIQYF.

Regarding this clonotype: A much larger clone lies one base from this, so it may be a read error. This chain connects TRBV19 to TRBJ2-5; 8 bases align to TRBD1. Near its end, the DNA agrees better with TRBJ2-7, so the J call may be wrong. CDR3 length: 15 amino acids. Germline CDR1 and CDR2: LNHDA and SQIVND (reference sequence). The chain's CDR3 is CASSVGWTGFPEQYF. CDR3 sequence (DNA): TGTGCCAGTAGTGTCGGTTGGACAGGGTTCCCCGAGCAGTACTTC.

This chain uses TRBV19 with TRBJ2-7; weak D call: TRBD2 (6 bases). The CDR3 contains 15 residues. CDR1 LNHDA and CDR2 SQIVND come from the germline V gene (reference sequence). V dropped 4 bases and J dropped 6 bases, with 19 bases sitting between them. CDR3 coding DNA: TGTGCCAGTAGTACCCGACATTGGGGGACTTCCGAGCAGTACTTC. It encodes CASSTRHWGTSEQYF.

The CDR3 loop is CASSVVGVNEQYF. CDR3 nucleotide sequence: TGTGCCAGCAGCGTCGTTGGGGTGAACGAGCAGTACTTC. The chain recombines TRBV5-5 with TRBJ2-5, with D uncertain. The J call may be faulty, since TRBJ2-7 better matches the DNA end. The length of the CDR3 is 13 residues. The germline V gene has CDR1 SGHKS and CDR2 YYEKEE (reference sequence).

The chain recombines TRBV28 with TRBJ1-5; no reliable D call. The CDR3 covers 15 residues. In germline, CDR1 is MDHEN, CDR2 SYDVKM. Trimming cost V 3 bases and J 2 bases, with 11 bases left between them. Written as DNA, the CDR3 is TGTGCCAGCAGTTTCCAAAGCCGAGGCAATCAGCCCCAGCATTTT. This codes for CASSFQSRGNQPQHF. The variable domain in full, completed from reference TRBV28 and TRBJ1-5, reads DVKVTQSSRYLVKRTGEKVFLECVQDMDHENMFWYRQDPGLGLRLIYFSYDVKMKEKGDIPEGYSVSREKKERFSLILESASTNQTSMYLCASSFQSRGNQPQHFGDGTRLSIL.

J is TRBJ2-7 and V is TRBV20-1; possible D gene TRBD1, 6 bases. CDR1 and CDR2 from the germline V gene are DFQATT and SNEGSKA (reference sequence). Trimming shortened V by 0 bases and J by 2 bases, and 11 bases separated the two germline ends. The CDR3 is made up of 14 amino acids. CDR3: CSARDGQGPYEQYF. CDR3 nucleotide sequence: TGCAGTGCTAGAGATGGGCAGGGGCCCTACGAGCAGTACTTC.

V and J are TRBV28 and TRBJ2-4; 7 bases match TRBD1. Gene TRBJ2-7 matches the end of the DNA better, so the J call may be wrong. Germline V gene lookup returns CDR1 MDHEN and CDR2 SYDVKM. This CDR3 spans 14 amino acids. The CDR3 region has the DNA TGTGCCAGCCCCCCAGGACAGGTAATATACGAGCAGTACTTC. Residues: CASPPGQVIYEQYF.

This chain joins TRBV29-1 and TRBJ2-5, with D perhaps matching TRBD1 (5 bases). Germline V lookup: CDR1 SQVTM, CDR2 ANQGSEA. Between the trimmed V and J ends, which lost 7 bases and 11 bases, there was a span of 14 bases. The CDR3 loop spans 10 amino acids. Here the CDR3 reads CSGRQWWQYF. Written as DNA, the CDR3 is TGCAGCGGTAGACAGTGGTGGCAGTACTTC. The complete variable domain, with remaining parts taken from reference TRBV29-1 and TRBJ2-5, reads SAVISQKPSRDICQRGTSLTIQCQVDSQVTMMFWYRQQPGQSLTLIATANQGSEATYESGFVIDKFPISRPNLTFSTLTVSNMSPEDSSIYLCSGRQWWQYFGPGTRLLVL.

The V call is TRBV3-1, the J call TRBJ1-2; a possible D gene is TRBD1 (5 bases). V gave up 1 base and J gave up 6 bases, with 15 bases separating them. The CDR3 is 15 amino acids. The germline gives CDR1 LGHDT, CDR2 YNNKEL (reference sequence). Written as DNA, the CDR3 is TGTGCCAGCAGCCAAGGACAGTATTTATTGGATGGCTACACCTTC. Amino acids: CASSQGQYLLDGYTF.

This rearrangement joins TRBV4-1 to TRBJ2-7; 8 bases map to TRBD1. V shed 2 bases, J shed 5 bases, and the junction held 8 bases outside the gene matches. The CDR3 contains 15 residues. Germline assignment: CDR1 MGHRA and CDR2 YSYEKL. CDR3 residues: CASSQPRDRSHEQYF. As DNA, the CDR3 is TGCGCCAGCAGCCAACCCCGGGACAGGTCCCACGAGCAGTACTTC.

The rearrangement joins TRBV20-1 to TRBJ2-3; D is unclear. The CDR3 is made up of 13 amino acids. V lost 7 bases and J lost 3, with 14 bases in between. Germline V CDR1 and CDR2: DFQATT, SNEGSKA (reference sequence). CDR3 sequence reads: CSVRWAPTDTQYF. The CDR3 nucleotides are TGCAGTGTTAGGTGGGCCCCTACAGATACGCAGTATTTT.

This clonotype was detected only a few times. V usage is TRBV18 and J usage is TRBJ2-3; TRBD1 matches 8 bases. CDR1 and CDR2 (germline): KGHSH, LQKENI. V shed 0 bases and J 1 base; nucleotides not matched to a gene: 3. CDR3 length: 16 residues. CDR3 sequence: CASSPPRTGRTDTQYF. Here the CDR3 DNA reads TGTGCCAGCTCACCACCGAGGACAGGGCGCACAGATACGCAGTATTTT.

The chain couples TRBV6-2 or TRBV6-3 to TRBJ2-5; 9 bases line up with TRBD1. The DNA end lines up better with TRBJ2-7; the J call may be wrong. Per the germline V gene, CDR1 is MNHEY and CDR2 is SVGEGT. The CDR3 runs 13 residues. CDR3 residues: CASSKTGGGEQYF. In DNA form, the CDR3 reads TGTGCCAGCAGTAAAACAGGGGGCGGCGAGCAGTACTTC.